The clone carrying this TCR beta chain showed up just a few times. Its antigen is undetermined. The V and J ends lost 3 bases and 2 bases respectively, with 19 bases between them. Germline-derived CDR1 and CDR2 are ENHRY and SYGVKD. The CDR3 is 17 amino acids. Among ophthalmopathy patients, the Clinical Activity Score reached at least 3, the NOSPECS grade reached at least 4, and duration remained under 3 months. Used for diagnoses were clinical symptoms, serum thyroxine and TRAb, thyroid ultrasound and orbital computed tomography. PBMCs were sourced from about 10 ml fresh peripheral blood. Researchers took RNA transcripts and amplified the TCR beta CDR3 regions from them. When the TCR CDR3 underwent first-round RT-PCR, the HTBI primer set was used. Using its own MiXCR run on the multiplex PCR reads, TCRdb lists one record per CDR3 protein. The sample records about half a million distinct CDR3 sequences, about 20% being singletons.

The data belong to a study of T cells in Graves' hyperthyroidism and ophthalmopathy. Study-level findings and limits: In validation, the model predicted ophthalmopathy. These predictions came a median about 6.8 months before onset.

Sequenced material: blood. The TCR sequence derives from a man aged 40-49 years with Graves' ophthalmopathy. This rearrangement joins TRBV10-3 to TRBJ1-2; D unclear. The CDR3 DNA is TGTGCCATCAGTGAAGGGTGGTCGGGGAGGCCCAACTATGGCTACACCTTC. Translation gives CAISEGWSGRPNYGYTF.